Below, 19 T cell receptor beta chains from the same sample are listed, as sequenced in a study of T cell repertoires in cytomegalovirus infection. Each CDR3 protein gets one entry after TCRdb re-called the reads with MiXCR. The sample includes approximately 140,000 distinct CDR3 sequences, roughly a quarter of them seen just once. The antigens for these receptors are not known. Sequencing was performed on PBMCs, sequenced either directly or after in vitro stimulation (not recorded which). All receptors come from a human donor in good health (CMV status not recorded). Some clones in this sample may be carry-over from other donors' samples.

About this clonotype itself: This may be a read error, as it is one base from a much larger clone. This chain links TRBV12-3 or TRBV12-4 with TRBJ1-2, with D perhaps TRBD1 (5 bases). CDR3 length: 13 residues. Trimming pared 3 bases from V and 8 bases from J, leaving 13 bases between. In DNA, the CDR3 is TGTGCCAGCAGTTTTGTAGGGGCGGGAGGCTACACCTTC. Translating it yields CASSFVGAGGYTF.

With regard to this clonotype: One end of the junction fails to match germline, which may point to a read error. The chain has TRBV5-3 and TRBJ2-7, with D possibly being TRBD1 (6 bases). TRBV5-3 is known as an ORF, though its function is uncertain. CDR3 length: 14 residues. The CDR3 spells CASSLGQGFDEQYF. In DNA form, the CDR3 reads TGTGCCAGCAGCTTGGGCCAGGGGTTCGACGAGCAGTACTTC.

This chain uses TRBV29-1 with TRBJ1-5; D is ambiguous. The germline V gene has CDR1 SQVTM and CDR2 ANQGSEA. The CDR3 covers 14 residues. V lost 6 bases to trimming and J lost 0 bases, with 12 bases between them. The DNA of the CDR3 is TGCAGCGTCGCTCGTGGAGGTAGCAATCAGCCCCAGCATTTT. Amino acids: CSVARGGSNQPQHF.

In this sample, this clonotype turned up many times. The rearrangement joins TRBV7-9 to TRBJ2-6, with D perhaps matching TRBD1 (6 bases). The CDR3 totals 15 residues. Germline CDR1 is SEHNR and CDR2 is FQNEAQ (reference sequence). Trimming removed 4 bases from V and 1 base from J, with 8 bases in between. The CDR3 spells CASSSGVSGANVLTF. The CDR3 nucleotides are TGTGCCAGCAGCTCAGGGGTATCTGGGGCCAACGTCCTGACTTTC.

The rearrangement uses TRBV19 and TRBJ2-1; D is perhaps TRBD2 (5 bases). The CDR3 contains 21 residues. Germline lookup yields CDR1 LNHDA and CDR2 SQIVND (reference sequence). V lost 5 bases and J 0 bases, leaving 29 bases between the germline ends. CDR3 protein: CASSFRSSFGFGRSSYNEQFF. The DNA for the CDR3 is TGTGCCAGTAGTTTTCGATCTAGCTTCGGATTCGGCCGAAGCTCCTACAATGAGCAGTTCTTC.

This chain connects TRBV12-3 or TRBV12-4 to TRBJ2-5; perhaps D is TRBD1 or TRBD2 (5 bases each). Trimming pared 4 bases from V and 3 bases from J, leaving 12 bases between. The CDR3 sequence is 14 residues long. The CDR3 here is CASSSRDGEETQYF. CDR3 bases: TGTGCCAGCAGTTCCCGGGACGGAGAAGAGACCCAGTACTTC.

This clonotype was observed a few times. The chain links TRBV7-9 to TRBJ2-1; D remains ambiguous. The V gene lost 6 bases and the J gene lost 3 bases, with 6 bases spanning the gap. Germline V gene sequence: CDR1 SEHNR, CDR2 FQNEAQ (reference sequence). CDR3 size: 12 residues. CDR3 sequence: CASRWDYNEQFF. The CDR3 DNA sequence: TGTGCCAGCAGATGGGACTACAATGAGCAGTTCTTC.

V and J are TRBV11-3 and TRBJ1-1, with D unclear. The CDR3 consists of 14 residues. The germline V and J ends were trimmed by 3 bases and 0 bases, with 8 bases remaining between them. From germline, CDR1 is SGHNT and CDR2 YENEEA. Written as DNA, the CDR3 is TGTGCCAGCAGCTTCTCGGGGTTGAACACTGAAGCTTTCTTT. Protein product: CASSFSGLNTEAFF.

The chain combines TRBV6-2 or TRBV6-3 with TRBJ2-5, with unresolved D. This CDR3 comprises 15 residues. V dropped 2 bases and J dropped 5 bases, with 15 bases sitting between them. Germline V gives CDR1 MNHEY, CDR2 SVGEGT. The CDR3 loop is CASSYNPTSTETQYF. The CDR3 DNA reads TGTGCCAGCAGTTACAACCCCACAAGTACGGAGACCCAGTACTTC.

J is TRBJ2-3 and V is TRBV7-2; perhaps TRBD2 as D (5 bases). CDR3 size: 14 residues. V was clipped by 4 bases and J by 3 bases, with 11 bases between them. The germline V gene has CDR1 SGHTA and CDR2 FQGNSA. CDR3 DNA sequence: TGTGCCAGCAGCTCCGGACTGGGGACAGATACGCAGTATTTT. Its protein is CASSSGLGTDTQYF.

This clonotype was counted only a few times. The V call is TRBV28, the J call TRBJ1-4; D is unclear. The CDR3 spans 15 residues. Germline-derived CDR1 and CDR2 are MDHEN and SYDVKM. Deletions cut 3 bases from V and 5 bases from J, with 13 bases between. The CDR3 loop reads CASSFFYLGNEKLFF. In DNA, the CDR3 is TGTGCCAGCAGTTTCTTTTACTTGGGGAATGAAAAACTGTTTTTT.

In nucleotides, the CDR3 is TGTGCCAGCAGTTGGGACAGGGACACTGAAGCTTTCTTT. Translating it yields CASSWDRDTEAFF. The chain has TRBV28 and TRBJ1-1; 9 nucleotides match TRBD1. Germline CDR1 reads MDHEN; CDR2 reads SYDVKM. Trimming removed 4 bases from V and 3 bases from J; junction bases left unmatched: 0. This CDR3 is built from 13 residues.

The chain joins TRBV7-2 to TRBJ2-3; D is tentatively TRBD1 or TRBD2 (7 bases each). Trimming removed 7 bases at V and 11 bases at J, with 25 bases between. CDR1 is SGHTA, CDR2 FQGNSA, per germline. This CDR3 contains 15 residues. The DNA for the CDR3 is TGTGCCAGCAACTCAGGGGGGGTAACACGGAGTTTGCAGTATTTT. Protein sequence: CASNSGGVTRSLQYF.

The genes are TRBV28 and TRBJ2-7, with 7 bases matching TRBD1. From germline, CDR1 is MDHEN and CDR2 SYDVKM. V lost 6 bases and J lost 0; bases outside the gene matches: 8. This CDR3 has 15 amino acids. The chain's CDR3 is CASRRQGSRSYEQYF. In DNA, the CDR3 is TGTGCCAGCAGACGACAGGGATCCCGCTCCTACGAGCAGTACTTC. The variable domain in full, with the rest retrieved from reference TRBV28 and TRBJ2-7, is DVKVTQSSRYLVKRTGEKVFLECVQDMDHENMFWYRQDPGLGLRLIYFSYDVKMKEKGDIPEGYSVSREKKERFSLILESASTNQTSMYLCASRRQGSRSYEQYFGPGTRLTVT.

This clonotype has ten or more counts. The rearrangement uses TRBV5-4 and TRBJ1-4; perhaps TRBD1 as D (6 bases). The CDR3 totals 14 residues. Germline V lookup: CDR1 SGHNT, CDR2 YYREEE (reference sequence). Trimming stripped 5 bases from V and 5 bases from J, with 13 bases between. DNA for the CDR3: TGTGCCAGCAGTAAAGGGGGGGCAAATGAAAAACTGTTTTTT. It specifies CASSKGGANEKLFF.

The chain couples TRBV7-9 to TRBJ2-3; 14 nucleotides match TRBD2. This CDR3 is built from 15 residues. V dropped 5 bases and J dropped 6; count of bases not matched to a gene: 4. Germline V gene sequence: CDR1 SEHNR, CDR2 FQNEAQ (reference sequence). CDR3: CASSPGLAGDDTQYF. The CDR3 DNA is TGTGCCAGCAGCCCGGGACTAGCGGGAGATGATACGCAGTATTTT.

This clonotype was counted ten times or more. The chain has TRBV7-2 and TRBJ1-4, with a weak D call TRBD1 (6 bases). The CDR3 covers 13 residues. CDR1 SGHTA and CDR2 FQGNSA come from the germline V gene. With 6 bases removed from V and 7 bases from J, the gap between germline ends came to 12 bases. In DNA form, the CDR3 reads TGTGCCAGCAGGCTACAGGGTACTGAAAAACTGTTTTTT. Amino acid sequence: CASRLQGTEKLFF.

In this sample, this clonotype turned up a few times. V usage is TRBV11-2 and J usage is TRBJ2-1, with 8 nucleotides matching TRBD2. The V and J ends lost 6 bases and 6 bases, in that order; junction bases with no gene match: 13. CDR3 length: 16 residues. In germline, CDR1 is SGHAT, CDR2 FQNNGV. In nucleotides, the CDR3 is TGTGCCAGCAGTTTTCTGCCAGCGGGAGTCTCCAATGAGCAGTTCTTC. Amino acids: CASSFLPAGVSNEQFF.

The chain is built from TRBV4-2 and TRBJ2-7; 7 bases map to TRBD2. The trim removed 6 bases at V and 3 bases at J, leaving 8 bases unmatched. The germline CDR1 and CDR2 sequences are LGHNA and YNFKEQ. The CDR3 covers 14 residues. This chain's CDR3 is CASSSAGVNYEQYF. CDR3 bases: TGTGCCAGCAGTTCGGCGGGGGTCAACTACGAGCAGTACTTC.